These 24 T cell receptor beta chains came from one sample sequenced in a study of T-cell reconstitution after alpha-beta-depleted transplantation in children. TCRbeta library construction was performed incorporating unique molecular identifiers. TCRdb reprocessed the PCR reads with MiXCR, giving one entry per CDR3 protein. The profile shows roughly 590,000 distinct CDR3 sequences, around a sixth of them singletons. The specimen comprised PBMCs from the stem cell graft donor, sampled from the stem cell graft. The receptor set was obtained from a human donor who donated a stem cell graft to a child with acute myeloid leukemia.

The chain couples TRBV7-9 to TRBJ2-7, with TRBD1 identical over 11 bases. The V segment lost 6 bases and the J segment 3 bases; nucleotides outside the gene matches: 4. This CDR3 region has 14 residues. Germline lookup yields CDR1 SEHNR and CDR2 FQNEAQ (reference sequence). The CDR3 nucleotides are TGTGCCAGCAGAATGGGACAGGGGGGCTACGAGCAGTACTTC. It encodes CASRMGQGGYEQYF.

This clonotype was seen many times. CDR3 protein: CASRDRNTEAFF. CDR3 DNA sequence: TGTGCTTCGCGCGACCGGAACACTGAAGCTTTCTTT. The V gene is TRBV12-3 or TRBV12-4, the J gene TRBJ1-1; D is unresolved. The CDR3 has 12 amino acids.

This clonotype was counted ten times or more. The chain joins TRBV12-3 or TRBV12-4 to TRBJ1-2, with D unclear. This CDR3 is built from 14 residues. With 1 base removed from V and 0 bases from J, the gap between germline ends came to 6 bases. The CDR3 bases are TGTGCCAGCAGTTTAGGGTTTGCTAACTATGGCTACACCTTC. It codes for CASSLGFANYGYTF.

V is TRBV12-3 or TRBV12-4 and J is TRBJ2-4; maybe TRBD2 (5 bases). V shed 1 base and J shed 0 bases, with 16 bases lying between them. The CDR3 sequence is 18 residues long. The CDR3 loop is CASSLVSRGRLAKNIQYF. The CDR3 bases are TGTGCCAGCAGTTTAGTGTCTCGGGGTAGGCTAGCCAAAAACATTCAGTACTTC.

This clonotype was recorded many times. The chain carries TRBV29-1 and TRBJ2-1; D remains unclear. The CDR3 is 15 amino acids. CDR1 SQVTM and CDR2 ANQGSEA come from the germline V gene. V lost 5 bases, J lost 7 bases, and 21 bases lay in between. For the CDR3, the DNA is TGCAGCGTTCTATTTAGACCGCCAAGGAATAATGAGCAGTTCTTC. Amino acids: CSVLFRPPRNNEQFF.

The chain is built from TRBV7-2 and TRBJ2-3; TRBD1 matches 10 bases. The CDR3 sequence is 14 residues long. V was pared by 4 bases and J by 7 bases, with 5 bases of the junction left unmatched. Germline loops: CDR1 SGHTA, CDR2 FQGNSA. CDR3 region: CASSSGQGEYTQYF. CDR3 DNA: TGTGCCAGCAGCTCAGGACAGGGGGAGTATACGCAGTATTTT.

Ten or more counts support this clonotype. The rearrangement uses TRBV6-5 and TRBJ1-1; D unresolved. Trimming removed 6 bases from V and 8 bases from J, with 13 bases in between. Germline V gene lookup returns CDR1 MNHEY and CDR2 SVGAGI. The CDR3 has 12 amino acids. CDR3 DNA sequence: TGTGCCAGCAGACTCCGCTTAGGGGAAGCTTTCTTT. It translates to CASRLRLGEAFF.

This chain's CDR3 is CASNQQVYTEAFF. CDR3 in DNA: TGTGCCAGCAATCAGCAGGTATACACTGAAGCTTTCTTT. The V gene is TRBV7-2, the J gene TRBJ1-1, with D uncertain. CDR1 is SGHTA, CDR2 FQGNSA, per germline. The CDR3 is 13 residues long. The germline V and J ends were trimmed by 7 bases and 3 bases, with 12 bases remaining between them.

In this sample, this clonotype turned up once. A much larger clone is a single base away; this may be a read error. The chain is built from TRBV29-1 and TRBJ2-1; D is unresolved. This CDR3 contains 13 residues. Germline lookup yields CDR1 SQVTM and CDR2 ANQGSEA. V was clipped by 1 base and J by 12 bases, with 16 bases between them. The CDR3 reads CSVEGDRRLRQFF. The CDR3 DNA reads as TGCAGCGTTGAAGGGGATAGACGGTTAAGGCAGTTCTTC.

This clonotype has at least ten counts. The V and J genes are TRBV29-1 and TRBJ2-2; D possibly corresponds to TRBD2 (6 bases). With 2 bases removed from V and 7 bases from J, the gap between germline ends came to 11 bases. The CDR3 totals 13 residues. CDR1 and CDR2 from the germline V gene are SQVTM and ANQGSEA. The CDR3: CSVESTAGGELFF. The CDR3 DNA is TGCAGCGTTGAAAGTACAGCGGGCGGGGAGCTGTTTTTT.

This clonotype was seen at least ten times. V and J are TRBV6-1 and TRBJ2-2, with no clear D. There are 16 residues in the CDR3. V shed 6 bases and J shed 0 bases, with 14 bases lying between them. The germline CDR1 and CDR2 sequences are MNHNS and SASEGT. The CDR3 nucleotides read TGTGCCAGCAGCCCTCCCGATCCACCGAACACCGGGGAGCTGTTTTTT. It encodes CASSPPDPPNTGELFF.

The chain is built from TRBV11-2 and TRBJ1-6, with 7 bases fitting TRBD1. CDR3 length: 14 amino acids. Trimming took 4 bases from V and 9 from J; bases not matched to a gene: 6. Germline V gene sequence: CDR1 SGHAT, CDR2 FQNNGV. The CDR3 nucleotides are TGTGCCAGCAGCTCCACAGGGGTAGGTTCACCCCTCCACTTT. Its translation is CASSSTGVGSPLHF. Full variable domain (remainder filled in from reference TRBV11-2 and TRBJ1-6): EAGVAQSPRYKIIEKRQSVAFWCNPISGHATLYWYQQILGQGPKLLIQFQNNGVVDDSQLPKDRFSAERLKGVDSTLKIQPAKLEDSAVYLCASSSTGVGSPLHFGNGTRLTVT.

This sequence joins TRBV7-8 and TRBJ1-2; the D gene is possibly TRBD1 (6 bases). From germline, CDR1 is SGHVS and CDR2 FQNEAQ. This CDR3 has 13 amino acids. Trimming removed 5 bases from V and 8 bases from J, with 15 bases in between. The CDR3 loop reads CASSVGPGTGYTF. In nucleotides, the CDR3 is TGTGCCAGCAGCGTGGGTCCAGGGACAGGCTACACCTTC.

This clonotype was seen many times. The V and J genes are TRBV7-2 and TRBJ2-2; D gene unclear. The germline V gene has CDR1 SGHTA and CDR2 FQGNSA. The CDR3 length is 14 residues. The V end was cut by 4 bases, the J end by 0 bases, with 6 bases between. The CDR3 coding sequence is TGTGCCAGCAGCTACTCGGCGAACACCGGGGAGCTGTTTTTT. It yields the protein CASSYSANTGELFF.

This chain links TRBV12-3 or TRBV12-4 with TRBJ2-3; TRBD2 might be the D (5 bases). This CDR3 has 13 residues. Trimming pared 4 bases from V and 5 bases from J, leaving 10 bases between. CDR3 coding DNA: TGTGCCAGCAGTTCCGCGGGCCGAGATACGCAGTATTTT. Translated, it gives CASSSAGRDTQYF.

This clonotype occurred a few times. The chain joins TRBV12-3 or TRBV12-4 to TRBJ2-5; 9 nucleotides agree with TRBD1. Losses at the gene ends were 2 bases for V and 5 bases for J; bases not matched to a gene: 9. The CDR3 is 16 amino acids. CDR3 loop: CASSLWGQGSGETQYF. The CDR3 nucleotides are TGTGCCAGCAGTTTATGGGGACAGGGTAGTGGTGAGACCCAGTACTTC.

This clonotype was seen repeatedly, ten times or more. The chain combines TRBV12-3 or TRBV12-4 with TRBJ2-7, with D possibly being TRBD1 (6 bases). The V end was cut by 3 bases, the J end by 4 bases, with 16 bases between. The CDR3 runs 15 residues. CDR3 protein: CASSLFMAGAYEQYF. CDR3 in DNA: TGTGCCAGCAGTTTGTTCATGGCAGGGGCGTACGAGCAGTACTTC.

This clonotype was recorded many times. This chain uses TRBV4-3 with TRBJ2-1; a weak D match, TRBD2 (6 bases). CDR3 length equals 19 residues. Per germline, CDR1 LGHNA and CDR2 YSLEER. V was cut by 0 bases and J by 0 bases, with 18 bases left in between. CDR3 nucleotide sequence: TGCGCCAGCAGCCAAGATAGGCGGGACGGTTGGAGCTCCTACAATGAGCAGTTCTTC. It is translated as CASSQDRRDGWSSYNEQFF.

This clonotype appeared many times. The CDR3 region is CSVVRDTVCEEAFF. The CDR3 nucleotides read TGCAGCGTTGTAAGGGACACGGTCTGCGAGGAAGCTTTCTTT. The V call is TRBV29-1, the J call TRBJ1-1, with D possibly matching TRBD1 (6 bases). Trimming removed 4 bases from V and 8 bases from J, with 20 bases in between. CDR3 length equals 14 residues. Per germline, CDR1 SQVTM and CDR2 ANQGSEA.

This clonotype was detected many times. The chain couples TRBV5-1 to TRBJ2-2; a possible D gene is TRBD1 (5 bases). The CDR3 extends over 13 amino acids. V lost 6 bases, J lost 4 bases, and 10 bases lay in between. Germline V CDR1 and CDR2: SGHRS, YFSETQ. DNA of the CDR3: TGCGCCAGCACCCTTAGGGGCACCGGGGAGCTGTTTTTT. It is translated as CASTLRGTGELFF.

CDR3 residues: CASSPNSPKYGYTF. Here the CDR3 DNA reads TGTGCCAGCAGCCCCAACTCTCCCAAATATGGCTACACCTTC. The J gene is TRBJ1-2, the V gene TRBV7-9, with D unclear. CDR3 length: 14 amino acids. Trimming cost V 5 bases and J 5 bases, with 15 bases left between them. Germline CDR1 is SEHNR and CDR2 is FQNEAQ (reference sequence).

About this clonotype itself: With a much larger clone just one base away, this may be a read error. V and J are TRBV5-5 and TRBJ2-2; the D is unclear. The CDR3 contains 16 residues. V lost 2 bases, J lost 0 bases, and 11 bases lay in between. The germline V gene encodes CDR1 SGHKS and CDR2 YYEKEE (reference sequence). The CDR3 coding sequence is TGTGCCAGCAGCTTCTGGCTGCCGACGAACACCGGGGAGCTGTTTTTT. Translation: CASSFWLPTNTGELFF.

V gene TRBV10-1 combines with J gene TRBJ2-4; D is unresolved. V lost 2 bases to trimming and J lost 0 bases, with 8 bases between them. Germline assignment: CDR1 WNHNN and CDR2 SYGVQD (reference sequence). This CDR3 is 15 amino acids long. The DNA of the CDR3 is TGCGCCAGCAGTGAGGCTGATCCAGCCAAAAACATTCAGTACTTC. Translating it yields CASSEADPAKNIQYF.

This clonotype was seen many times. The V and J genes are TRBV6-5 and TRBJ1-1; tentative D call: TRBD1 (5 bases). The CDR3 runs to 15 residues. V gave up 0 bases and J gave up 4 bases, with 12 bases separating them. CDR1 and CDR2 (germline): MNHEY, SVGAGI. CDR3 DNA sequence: TGTGCCAGCAGTTACTCCCCCAGGGTAGGCACTGAAGCTTTCTTT. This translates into CASSYSPRVGTEAFF.